This TCR beta chain was observed in a study of blood T cell repertoires in COVID-19. Study in general: Sites in the United States, Italy and Spain provided acute and convalescent COVID-19 samples. T cells, B-cell-depleted T cells, or PBMCs provided the cDNA or gDNA that served as material.

Authors' data handling: Reference gene primer amplification in the assay estimated nucleated cell counts. Clones were read by immunoSEQ multiplex PCR, and TCRdb kept only the in-frame ones, dropping some. V, J and clone size are taken as reported in that table, and D and trimming were inferred from the DNA itself. The sample includes 150,000 or so clones, about 89% of them seen just once. The CDR3 runs to 15 residues. Germline CDR1 reads MNHEY; CDR2 reads SVGAGI. V lost 4 bases to trimming and J lost 6 bases; unmatched junction nucleotides: 7. This TCR was sampled from a man aged 45 to 65 with acute or convalescent COVID-19. V gene TRBV6-5 combines with J gene TRBJ2-4, with TRBD1 matching 9 bases. Source material: peripheral blood. The CDR3 sequence: CASSLTGQGSNIQYF. CDR3 DNA: TGTGCCAGCAGTTTAACTGGACAGGGGTCAAACATTCAGTACTTC.